These T cell receptor beta chains were read from a single sample in a study of OX40 agonist ivuxolimab in advanced cancers. Repertoires were generated with immunoSEQ multiplex PCR, while TCRdb's copy carries only in-frame clones and drops some. The profile shows about 62,000 clones, nearly 90% of them singletons. Here the sequenced sample was CD4+ or CD8+ T cells sorted from blood, taken in a trial of the OX40 agonist ivuxolimab. Receptors were obtained from an adult with an advanced solid tumor such as melanoma, head and neck, liver or kidney cancer. The CDR3 runs from the conserved cysteine through the conserved F or W. A D gene is named only where the DNA matches it firmly. A row's size may be missing; if present it is once, few, many or a size class.

>-|TRBV6-5|-|TRBJ1-6
CATRDINNSPLHF
TGTGCCACCAGGGACATAAATAATTCACCCCTCCACTTT
>-|TRBV14|TRBD2|TRBJ2-1
CASSRLGLAGGNEQFF
TGTGCCAGCAGCCGCCTGGGGCTAGCGGGAGGGAATGAGCAGTTCTTC
>-|TRBV28|-|TRBJ1-4
CASSAWIGAGEKLFF
TGTGCCAGCAGTGCCTGGATAGGGGCGGGGGAAAAACTGTTTTTT
>-|TRBV10-1|TRBD1|TRBJ2-2
CASSEGQGTPGELFF
TGCGCCAGCAGTGAGGGACAGGGGACGCCCGGGGAGCTGTTTTTT
>-|TRBV14|TRBD2|TRBJ2-6
CASSPFRTSNGANVLTF
TGTGCCAGCAGTCCCTTTCGGACTAGTAATGGGGCCAACGTCCTGACTTTC
>-|TRBV7-2|-|TRBJ2-3
CASSLMDANTDTQYF
TGTGCCAGCAGCTTAATGGACGCCAACACAGATACGCAGTATTTT
>-|TRBV5-1|-|TRBJ2-3
CASSLRPVVEGTDTQYF
TGCGCCAGCAGCTTGCGACCGGTCGTCGAGGGCACAGATACGCAGTATTTT
>-|TRBV6-1|-|TRBJ2-7
CASSEAGLRVEQYF
TGTGCCAGCAGTGAAGCGGGACTCAGGGTCGAGCAGTACTTC
>-|TRBV4-1|-|TRBJ2-7
CASSRPGGSYEQYF
TGCGCCAGCAGCCGTCCCGGGGGTTCCTACGAGCAGTACTTC
>-|TRBV18|TRBD1|TRBJ2-2
CASSPGQDNTGELFF
TGTGCCAGCTCACCCGGACAGGATAACACCGGGGAGCTGTTTTTT
>-|TRBV2|TRBD2|TRBJ2-2
CASRGTSGTGELFF
TGTGCCAGCCGTGGGACTAGCGGCACCGGGGAGCTGTTTTTT
>-|TRBV28|-|TRBJ1-2
CASSFQGDNYGYTF
TGTGCCAGCAGTTTCCAAGGGGATAACTATGGCTACACCTTC
>once|TRBV25-1|TRBD1|TRBJ2-2
CASSEQGAGELFF
TGTGCCAGCAGTGAACAGGGGGCCGGGGAGCTGTTTTTT
>-|TRBV7-3|-|TRBJ2-1
CASSRRTDNEQFF
TGTGCCAGCAGCCGAAGGACTGACAATGAGCAGTTCTTC
>-|TRBV7-2|-|TRBJ2-5
CASSLNTGGGETQYF
TGTGCCAGCAGCTTAAATACAGGGGGGGGAGAGACCCAGTACTTC
>-|TRBV29-1|-|TRBJ2-7
CSAVLGDEQYF
TGCAGCGCCGTCTTAGGGGACGAGCAGTACTTC
>-|TRBV6-1|-|TRBJ1-2
CASSEVGLGLYGYTF
TGTGCCAGCAGTGAAGTCGGTCTTGGACTCTATGGCTACACCTTC
>-|TRBV7-9|-|TRBJ2-7
CASSPAPGTTYEQYF
TGTGCCAGCAGCCCAGCCCCAGGGACAACCTACGAGCAGTACTTC
>-|TRBV19|TRBD2|TRBJ2-3
CATAPGGRETSTDTQYF
TGTGCCACAGCCCCGGGCGGGCGGGAGACTAGCACAGATACGCAGTATTTT
>-|TRBV29-1|TRBD1|TRBJ2-1
CSVLPEQGLGYYNEQFF
TGCAGCGTCTTACCCGAACAGGGGCTCGGCTATTACAATGAGCAGTTCTTC
>-|TRBV4-2|TRBD2|TRBJ2-1
CASSQASGTNEQFF
TGTGCCAGCAGCCAGGCTAGCGGGACCAATGAGCAGTTCTTC
>-|TRBV19|TRBD1|TRBJ2-2
CASSTLQGAWLELFF
TGTGCCAGTAGTACCTTACAGGGGGCATGGCTGGAGCTGTTTTTT
>-|TRBV23-1|TRBD1|TRBJ1-2
CASSQDPGGSHYGYTF
TGCGCCAGCAGTCAAGACCCAGGGGGCAGCCACTATGGCTACACCTTC
>-|TRBV7-8|-|TRBJ2-3
CASSLAAVGYSSVADTQYF
TGTGCCAGCAGCTTAGCAGCGGTGGGTTACTCTTCTGTCGCAGATACGCAGTATTTT
>-|TRBV9|TRBD2|TRBJ2-7
CASSVGLAGDASYEQYF
TGTGCCAGCAGCGTAGGGCTAGCGGGAGACGCATCCTACGAGCAGTACTTC
>few|TRBV16|TRBD1|TRBJ2-7
CASSQEQGEYEQYF
TGTGCCAGCAGCCAGGAGCAGGGGGAATACGAGCAGTACTTC
>-|TRBV11-3|TRBD2|TRBJ2-5
CASSAGGIVETQYF
TGTGCCAGCAGCGCCGGGGGGATCGTGGAGACCCAGTACTTC
>-|TRBV7-9|TRBD1|TRBJ2-3
CASSYSDREADTQYF
TGTGCCAGCAGCTACTCGGACAGGGAAGCAGATACGCAGTATTTT
>-|TRBV6-5|TRBD2|TRBJ2-7
CASRRASGSHEQYF
TGTGCCAGCAGAAGGGCTAGCGGGAGCCACGAGCAGTACTTC
>-|TRBV15|-|TRBJ1-2
CATSSELFTGYGYTF
TGTGCCACCAGCAGCGAACTTTTCACAGGGTACGGCTACACCTTC
>-|TRBV6-6|TRBD2|TRBJ2-5
CASSYGLADTQETQYF
TGTGCCAGCAGTTACGGACTAGCGGATACTCAAGAGACCCAGTACTTC
>-|TRBV6-6|TRBD1|TRBJ2-7
CASSAWTGSSYEQYF
TGTGCCAGCAGTGCATGGACAGGGTCCTCCTACGAGCAGTACTTC
>-|TRBV5-1|-|TRBJ1-1
CASGVGPYTEAFF
TGCGCCAGCGGGGTGGGACCTTACACTGAAGCTTTCTTT
>few|TRBV27|TRBD1|TRBJ1-2
CASSLKTGGQGYGYTF
TGTGCCAGCAGTTTAAAGACAGGGGGGCAAGGCTATGGCTACACCTTC
>-|TRBV6-9|-|TRBJ2-7
CASSQNREGTYEQYF
TGTGCCAGCAGTCAGAACAGGGAGGGGACCTACGAGCAGTACTTC
>-|TRBV28|-|TRBJ1-5
CASSGSKASNQPQHF
TGTGCCAGCAGTGGCAGTAAAGCTAGCAATCAGCCCCAGCATTTT
>-|TRBV6-6|-|TRBJ1-4
CASHSGMANEKLFF
TGTGCCAGCCACAGTGGGATGGCAAATGAAAAACTGTTTTTT
>-|TRBV5-1|TRBD2|TRBJ2-1
CASSLRTSGAYNEQFF
TGCGCCAGCAGCTTACGGACTAGCGGTGCCTACAATGAGCAGTTCTTC
>-|TRBV6-1|-|TRBJ1-6
CASSRAEVNSPLHF
TGTGCCAGCAGTCGTGCGGAGGTTAATTCACCCCTCCACTTT
>-|TRBV19|-|TRBJ1-2
CASSIGGLNYGYTF
TGTGCCAGTAGTATCGGGGGACTTAACTATGGCTACACCTTC
>-|TRBV6-1|-|TRBJ1-2
CASSLGENYGYTF
TGTGCCAGCAGTTTAGGAGAGAACTATGGCTACACCTTC
>-|TRBV5-1|-|TRBJ2-5
CASSLGTIVQYF
TGCGCCAGCAGCTTGGGAACTATAGTCCAGTACTTC
>-|TRBV28|TRBD2|TRBJ2-7
CASSSRGSGNYEQYF
TGTGCCAGCAGTTCCCGGGGTAGCGGGAACTACGAGCAGTACTTC
>-|TRBV13|TRBD2|TRBJ2-5
CASSLKQPRGLAELPVGETQYF
TGTGCCAGCAGCTTAAAACAGCCTCGAGGGCTAGCGGAGCTCCCGGTGGGAGAGACCCAGTACTTC
>-|TRBV2|-|TRBJ2-1
CASSDTYNEQFF
TGTGCCAGCAGTGACACTTACAATGAGCAGTTCTTC
>once|TRBV5-1|-|TRBJ1-1
CASSSVVMGMSNTEAFF
TGCGCCAGCAGCTCAGTAGTTATGGGGATGTCCAACACTGAAGCTTTCTTT